This T cell receptor (beta chain) was recovered during a study of cytomegalovirus exposure and HLA in healthy donors. Study-wide findings and caveats: Analysis performed later showed TCR beta chains linked to HLA being more clonally expanded than equally common others.

In the case of this clone: As yet, its antigen is unknown.

Trimming took 8 bases from V and 7 from J, leaving 22 bases between them. CDR3 length equals 15 residues. The germline V gene encodes CDR1 SGHDT and CDR2 YYEEEE. Vbeta (60) and Jbeta (13) primers were used in the PCR. Assay used: immunoSEQ multiplex PCR; TCRdb lists only in-frame clones, some missing. This table holds approximately 150,000 clones, about 80% found once. The receptor was derived from a woman in her 40s in good health and CMV-seronegative. Sequenced material: PBMCs. The chain employs TRBV5-6 and TRBJ2-1, with D possibly matching TRBD2 (7 bases). The CDR3 sequence is CASYYRGPGGNEQFF. The CDR3 DNA reads as TGTGCCAGTTACTACCGGGGGCCCGGGGGGAATGAGCAGTTCTTC.